This T cell receptor (beta chain) was sequenced during a study of graft-versus-host responses after intestinal transplantation. The wider study: Each recipient received a multivisceral, liver-intestinal, or isolated intestinal graft. Following induction with anti-thymocyte globulin, all recipients were given tacrolimus and steroids for about 3 years.

The CDR3 runs 15 residues. In germline, CDR1 is MNHNS, CDR2 SASEGT. Losses at the gene ends were 6 bases for V and 6 bases for J; bases not matched to a gene: 10. Turning to this clone: The target antigen is unknown.

Sequencing was performed with immunoSEQ multiplex PCR; in TCRdb, only in-frame clones are kept and a portion is missing. Of around 25,000 clones listed, roughly 94% were seen once; the top ten hold more than 0.4%. Study-level findings and limits: GvH clones were identified in recipient marrow, with some first appearing in ileum or blood. Maximum circulating GvH clone levels tracked with early post-transplant HvG decreases.

This TCR derives from a human patient who received an intestinal transplant, so some T cells may come from the graft donor. This rearrangement joins TRBV6-1 to TRBJ2-7; TRBD2 matches 11 bases. This sample comprised PBMCs, obtained 156 days after intestinal transplant. This chain's CDR3 is CASRRWFLAGGEQYF. The DNA for the CDR3 is TGTGCCAGCAGAAGGTGGTTCCTAGCGGGAGGCGAGCAGTACTTC.